The TCR beta chain under discussion was sequenced for a study of radiation and T cells in renal cell carcinoma. Study details: Nephrectomy followed 15 Gy stereotactic body radiation by 4 weeks. Study-wide results and limits: In blood, top tumor clones expanded by 2 weeks, shrinking by 4.

A remark on this clone: What it binds is unknown.

The time point: blood 2 weeks post-SBRT. The treatment here: 15 Gy SBRT to primary tumor, nephrectomy 4 weeks later. Radiation-treated patients gave blood at baseline, week 2 and week 4. This renal cell carcinoma was of the clear cell type. Trimming stripped 10 bases from V and 6 bases from J, with 15 bases between. Germline CDR1 reads SGHAT; CDR2 reads FQNNGV. The CDR3 contains 13 residues. Generated by immunoSEQ multiplex PCR, the TCRdb table keeps only in-frame clones and is missing some. This sample has 65,000 to 80,000 clones, with 65% to 90% found just once. The receptor's source is a woman aged 50 to 60 with renal cell carcinoma. The sample here was blood, taken from a patient whose treatment included radiotherapy and nephrectomy. V is TRBV11-2 and J is TRBJ2-2, with D perhaps matching TRBD1 (6 bases). The CDR3 protein is CATKQGLAGELFF. For the CDR3, the DNA is TGTGCCACCAAGCAGGGGTTAGCCGGGGAGCTGTTTTTT.